Below, 29 T cell receptor beta chains from the same sample are listed, as sequenced in a study of OX40 agonist ivuxolimab in advanced cancers. Measured with immunoSEQ multiplex PCR; TCRdb has only the in-frame clones, and not every one. The data contain about 13,000 clones, less than 80% of them singletons. The specimen comprised CD4+ or CD8+ T cells sorted from blood, sampled in a trial of the OX40 agonist ivuxolimab. Receptor source: an adult with an advanced solid tumor such as melanoma, head and neck, liver or kidney cancer.

This sequence joins TRBV7-8 and TRBJ2-7; TRBD2 matches 12 bases. Germline assignment: CDR1 SGHVS and CDR2 FQNEAQ. V was clipped by 2 bases and J by 3 bases; unmatched bases: 11. The CDR3 consists of 18 residues. CDR3 nucleotides: TGTGCCAGCAGCTTAACGGGGTTCACTAGCGGGGGGATCTACGAGCAGTACTTC. This translates into CASSLTGFTSGGIYEQYF.

The CDR3, as DNA: TGTGCCAGCAGAGGCACTGAAGCTTTCTTT. This encodes CASRGTEAFF. The V and J genes are TRBV6-5 and TRBJ1-1; D call uncertain. The V gene lost 6 bases and the J gene lost 4 bases, with 3 bases spanning the gap. The CDR3 totals 10 residues. Germline CDR1 and CDR2: MNHEY and SVGAGI.

This clone was detected only a few times. This chain connects TRBV7-3 to TRBJ2-3; a weak D match, TRBD2 (7 bases). This CDR3 has 15 residues. In germline, CDR1 is SGHTA, CDR2 FQGTGA. V lost 0 bases to trimming and J lost 4 bases, with 11 bases between them. This CDR3 is CASSLTGGASDTQYF. The CDR3 bases are TGTGCCAGCAGCTTAACTGGGGGGGCCTCAGATACGCAGTATTTT.

The chain couples TRBV2 to TRBJ2-1; 7 positions agree with TRBD2. CDR3 length equals 15 residues. Germline CDR1 is SNHLY and CDR2 is FYNNEI. V dropped 5 bases and J dropped 4; count of bases not matched to a gene: 8. CDR3 nucleotides: TGTGCCAGCAGTAGTCTAGCGGCACTATACAATGAGCAGTTCTTC. This translates into CASSSLAALYNEQFF. Together with reference TRBV2 and TRBJ2-1, the CDR3 gives the full variable domain: EPEVTQTPSHQVTQMGQEVILRCVPISNHLYFYWYRQILGQKVEFLVSFYNNEISEKSEIFDDQFSVERPDGSNFTLKIRSTKLEDSAMYFCASSSLAALYNEQFFGPGTRLTVL.

J is TRBJ2-1 and V is TRBV5-4; the D is unclear. The CDR3 consists of 16 residues. Trimming removed 2 bases at V and 0 bases at J, with 12 bases between. Germline V gives CDR1 SGHNT, CDR2 YYREEE (reference sequence). CDR3 coding DNA: TGTGCCAGCAGCTTACAATTCGGAAGCTCCTACAATGAGCAGTTCTTC. Amino acids: CASSLQFGSSYNEQFF.

This chain connects TRBV5-4 to TRBJ1-2; TRBD1 might be the D (5 bases). Germline lookup yields CDR1 SGHNT and CDR2 YYREEE (reference sequence). V lost 0 bases and J lost 3, with 12 bases in between. The CDR3 is made up of 15 amino acids. CDR3 bases: TGTGCCAGCAGCTTGGAAATGAGAGGGGACTATGGCTACACCTTC. Residues: CASSLEMRGDYGYTF.

V gene TRBV30 combines with J gene TRBJ1-1; no clear D. Trimming removed 5 bases at V and 8 bases at J, with 15 bases between. CDR1 GTSNPN and CDR2 SVGIG come from the germline V gene (reference sequence). This CDR3 is 12 amino acids long. CDR3 nucleotide sequence: TGTGCCTGGTACTGGAGGGAGTTGGAAGCTTTCTTT. Protein sequence: CAWYWRELEAFF.

This chain connects TRBV19 to TRBJ1-1; no reliable D call. The V end lost 7 bases, the J end lost 10 bases, and 22 bases lay between the germline ends. CDR1 is LNHDA and CDR2 is SQIVND in the germline V gene (reference sequence). The CDR3 is made up of 14 amino acids. This CDR3 reads CASTRGSGLAGAFF. As DNA, the CDR3 is TGTGCCAGTACCCGGGGAAGTGGGTTAGCGGGAGCTTTCTTT.

The rearrangement joins TRBV4-2 to TRBJ2-7; D is ambiguous. CDR3 size: 15 residues. The germline V gene encodes CDR1 LGHNA and CDR2 YNFKEQ. The V end lost 0 bases, the J end lost 1 base, and 10 bases lay between the germline ends. The CDR3 region is CASSQDRASSYEQYF. The CDR3 DNA follows: TGTGCCAGCAGCCAAGATAGAGCATCTTCCTACGAGCAGTACTTC.

The rearrangement uses TRBV30 and TRBJ2-1; 7 positions agree with TRBD2. Germline V gives CDR1 GTSNPN, CDR2 SVGIG (reference sequence). After removal of 2 bases from V and 2 bases from J, the junction contained 6 bases not matched to a gene. The CDR3 contains 15 residues. This CDR3 is CAWSTGTIPYNEQFF. The CDR3 DNA reads TGTGCCTGGAGTACGGGGACTATCCCCTACAATGAGCAGTTCTTC.

The rearrangement links TRBV9 to TRBJ1-3, with D possibly matching TRBD1 (5 bases). Per germline, CDR1 SGDLS and CDR2 YYNGEE. The CDR3 length is 15 residues. V lost 0 bases to trimming and J lost 4 bases, with 11 bases between them. Written as DNA, the CDR3 is TGTGCCAGCAGCGTAGCAGGGTTCGCCGGAAACACCATATATTTT. Protein sequence: CASSVAGFAGNTIYF.

The chain links TRBV13 to TRBJ2-5; D is possibly TRBD1 (5 bases). The CDR3 spans 12 residues. Trimming pared 1 base from V and 5 bases from J, leaving 5 bases between. Germline-derived CDR1 and CDR2 are PRHDT and FYEKMQ (reference sequence). The CDR3 region is CASSLEGETQYF. CDR3 nucleotide sequence: TGTGCCAGCAGCTTAGAGGGGGAGACCCAGTACTTC.

The chain links TRBV4-1 to TRBJ1-5, with D maybe TRBD1 (6 bases). V lost 0 bases, J lost 1 base, and 7 bases lay in between. Germline lookup yields CDR1 MGHRA and CDR2 YSYEKL. This CDR3 region has 15 residues. This CDR3 reads CASSQDRGSNQPQHF. The DNA for the CDR3 is TGCGCCAGCAGCCAAGACAGGGGCAGCAATCAGCCCCAGCATTTT.

This clone is medium-sized (0.01 to 0.1%) in the sample. The rearrangement joins TRBV6-5 to TRBJ1-1, with 7 bases identical to TRBD1. The CDR3 extends over 13 amino acids. CDR1 MNHEY and CDR2 SVGAGI come from the germline V gene. V gave up 4 bases and J gave up 1 base; unmatched junction bases: 0. CDR3 sequence reads: CASSSGGNTEAFF. In DNA form, the CDR3 reads TGTGCCAGCAGTTCAGGGGGGAACACTGAAGCTTTCTTT.

This sequence joins TRBV7-9 and TRBJ1-1; D is unresolved. Germline CDR1 is SEHNR and CDR2 is FQNEAQ (reference sequence). There are 12 residues in the CDR3. Trimming left V 1 base short and J 5 bases short, with 5 bases between. CDR3 amino acids: CASSLGVTEAFF. CDR3 bases: TGTGCCAGCAGCTTAGGGGTAACTGAAGCTTTCTTT.

V gene TRBV19 combines with J gene TRBJ2-1; D gene ambiguous. The ends were cut back, 3 bases at V and 2 bases at J, with 5 bases in the middle. There are 13 residues in the CDR3. Germline V gives CDR1 LNHDA, CDR2 SQIVND (reference sequence). The CDR3 is CASSMGPYNEQFF. The CDR3 DNA reads as TGTGCCAGTAGTATGGGTCCCTACAATGAGCAGTTCTTC.

Comments on this clone: At the DNA level, this CDR3 is encoded by other sequences in the same sample as well. The genes are TRBV2 and TRBJ2-3, with unresolved D. The CDR3 has 10 residues. V lost 8 bases, J lost 5 bases, and 5 bases lay in between. CDR1 and CDR2 (germline): SNHLY, FYNNEI. Written as DNA, the CDR3 is TGTGCCAGCGGGCGAGATACGCAGTATTTT. This translates into CASGRDTQYF.

This clone is large by share. The gene calls are TRBV18 and TRBJ1-4, with a possible D match to TRBD1 (5 bases). There are 14 residues in the CDR3. The germline CDR1 and CDR2 sequences are KGHSH and LQKENI. V was cut by 3 bases and J by 6 bases, with 11 bases left in between. CDR3 nucleotides: TGTGCCAGCTCACCTCAGGGATTTTATGAAAAACTGTTTTTT. This encodes CASSPQGFYEKLFF.

By sample share, this clone is medium-sized (0.01 to 0.1%). The chain combines TRBV2 with TRBJ2-4; possible D gene TRBD2, 5 bases. CDR3 length: 12 amino acids. Trimming shortened V by 3 bases and J by 7 bases, and 7 bases separated the two germline ends. Per the germline V gene, CDR1 is SNHLY and CDR2 is FYNNEI. The CDR3 is CASSDGVNIQYF. CDR3 in DNA: TGTGCCAGCAGTGACGGGGTTAACATTCAGTACTTC.

The CDR3 nucleotides are TGTGCCAGCAGCTTTGGGGATAGTGAAACAGATACGCAGTATTTT. This encodes CASSFGDSETDTQYF. The chain joins TRBV7-3 to TRBJ2-3, with D uncertain. The CDR3 runs to 15 residues. Trimming removed 3 bases at V and 3 bases at J, with 13 bases between. The germline V gene encodes CDR1 SGHTA and CDR2 FQGTGA. Looking up the rest from reference TRBV7-3 and TRBJ2-3 gives the full variable domain: GAGVSQTPSNKVTEKGKYVELRCDPISGHTALYWYRQSLGQGPEFLIYFQGTGAADDSGLPNDRFFAVRPEGSVSTLKIQRTERGDSAVYLCASSFGDSETDTQYFGPGTRLTVL.

The chain couples TRBV4-3 to TRBJ1-1, with a weak D call TRBD1 (6 bases). This CDR3 is 17 amino acids long. Trimming took off 1 base at V and 1 base at J, with 16 bases between the two ends. CDR1 LGHNA and CDR2 YSLEER come from the germline V gene. CDR3: CASSQADRGIWNTEAFF. CDR3 bases: TGCGCCAGCAGCCAAGCCGATAGGGGGATATGGAACACTGAAGCTTTCTTT.

The chain combines TRBV30 with TRBJ1-6, with 8 bases lining up with TRBD1. CDR3 length: 14 amino acids. The V segment lost 3 bases and the J segment 7 bases; nucleotides outside the gene matches: 5. CDR1 and CDR2 from the germline V gene are GTSNPN and SVGIG (reference sequence). CDR3 in amino acids: CAWRDRDFNSPLHF. CDR3 bases: TGTGCCTGGAGGGACAGGGATTTCAATTCACCCCTCCACTTT.

The chain uses TRBV5-1 and TRBJ2-1; D possibly corresponds to TRBD2 (5 bases). The CDR3 is 13 amino acids. Germline CDR1 SGHRS, CDR2 YFSETQ. Trimming took off 0 bases at V and 8 bases at J, with 9 bases between the two ends. CDR3 nucleotides: TGCGCCAGCAGCTTGGCGGACGGGGATGAGCAGTTCTTC. Translation: CASSLADGDEQFF. Looking up the rest from reference TRBV5-1 and TRBJ2-1 gives the full variable domain: KAGVTQTPRYLIKTRGQQVTLSCSPISGHRSVSWYQQTPGQGLQFLFEYFSETQRNKGNFPGRFSGRQFSNSRSEMNVSTLELGDSALYLCASSLADGDEQFFGPGTRLTVL.

J is TRBJ2-3 and V is TRBV13, with D tentatively TRBD2 (6 bases). Germline lookup yields CDR1 PRHDT and CDR2 FYEKMQ (reference sequence). V was pared by 4 bases and J by 3 bases, with 14 bases between. This CDR3 is 15 amino acids long. CDR3 coding DNA: TGTGCCAGCAGCTCCCCGGGGGACGGGACAGATACGCAGTATTTT. Translating gives CASSSPGDGTDTQYF.

This chain joins TRBV27 and TRBJ1-5; D gene unclear. The CDR3 has 14 amino acids. Germline V gene sequence: CDR1 MNHEY, CDR2 SMNVEV (reference sequence). V was trimmed by 0 bases and J by 4 bases, leaving 7 bases between them. CDR3 amino acids: CASSLSWENQPQHF. The CDR3 region has the DNA TGTGCCAGCAGTTTATCGTGGGAGAATCAGCCCCAGCATTTT.

The chain links TRBV19 to TRBJ1-6, with a tentative D call TRBD1 (5 bases). This CDR3 spans 10 amino acids. Trimming took 10 bases from V and 10 from J, leaving 8 bases between them. Looked up from germline, CDR1 is LNHDA and CDR2 is SQIVND (reference sequence). CDR3 DNA: TGTGCCACAGGGTTCTCACCCCTCCACTTT. This gives the protein CATGFSPLHF.

V is TRBV9 and J is TRBJ2-1; D gene unclear. There are 14 residues in the CDR3. The V end lost 4 bases, the J end lost 0 bases, and 8 bases lay between the germline ends. Germline V gives CDR1 SGDLS, CDR2 YYNGEE. The CDR3 spells CASSSRYSYNEQFF. In DNA, the CDR3 is TGTGCCAGCAGCTCCCGATACTCCTACAATGAGCAGTTCTTC.

The chain joins TRBV4-2 to TRBJ2-5, with unresolved D. The DNA matches TRBJ2-7 better at its end, which makes the J call doubtful. CDR1 and CDR2 from the germline V gene are LGHNA and YNFKEQ. The CDR3 consists of 12 residues. The CDR3 nucleotides read TGTGCCAGCAGCCAGAGTGTTGGCGAGCAGTACTTC. It is translated as CASSQSVGEQYF.

V gene TRBV11-2 combines with J gene TRBJ2-5; 11 bases line up with TRBD1. Germline CDR1 and CDR2: SGHAT and FQNNGV. The CDR3 is made up of 14 amino acids. V was pared by 5 bases and J by 5 bases, with 4 bases of the junction left unmatched. As DNA, the CDR3 is TGTGCCAGCAGCCCGGGACAGGGGGGGGAGACCCAGTACTTC. Translating it yields CASSPGQGGETQYF.